This passage covers 24 T cell receptor beta chains from one sample sequenced in a study of beta chain features in type 1 diabetes. General study results and limits: Moderate yet significant TCRB CDR3 shortening was seen in Type 1 diabetes patients in all four CD4+ subsets.

Sequenced material consisted of expressed TCRB transcripts (all of the isolated RNA was reverse transcribed). Measured with immunoSEQ multiplex PCR; TCRdb has only the in-frame clones, and not every one. The sample carries about 700,000 clones, roughly 12% recorded once. These receptors' targets are unknown. Sample: naive CD4+ T cells from blood. The receptors come from a man younger than 35 with type 1 diabetes.

This clone has a handful of counts. V gene TRBV30 combines with J gene TRBJ1-2, with D perhaps TRBD1 (6 bases). V gave up 1 base and J gave up 8 bases, with 17 bases separating them. CDR3 length: 14 amino acids. Germline CDR1 reads GTSNPN; CDR2 reads SVGIG (reference sequence). The CDR3 region has the DNA TGTGCCTGGAGTGGATACGGGGGCCCCTTCGGCTACACCTTC. Protein product: CAWSGYGGPFGYTF.

This sequence joins TRBV29-1 and TRBJ1-2, with D unclear. The germline CDR1 and CDR2 sequences are SQVTM and ANQGSEA. Trimming removed 6 bases at V and 2 bases at J, with 16 bases between. This CDR3 comprises 14 residues. The CDR3 nucleotides are TGCAGCGTATTAACCCGCGGGGAGAACTATGGCTACACCTTC. Amino acid sequence: CSVLTRGENYGYTF.

This clone came up a few times. This chain links TRBV28 with TRBJ2-2, with no clear D. Germline assignment: CDR1 MDHEN and CDR2 SYDVKM. V shed 4 bases and J shed 5 bases, with 14 bases lying between them. The CDR3 consists of 15 residues. CDR3 nucleotides: TGTGCCAGCAGTTACCCTAGAGGTGGAACCGGGGAGCTGTTTTTT. This sequence encodes CASSYPRGGTGELFF. The whole variable domain, filled in from reference TRBV28 and TRBJ2-2, reads DVKVTQSSRYLVKRTGEKVFLECVQDMDHENMFWYRQDPGLGLRLIYFSYDVKMKEKGDIPEGYSVSREKKERFSLILESASTNQTSMYLCASSYPRGGTGELFFGEGSRLTVL.

This chain uses TRBV2 with TRBJ2-1, with 11 nucleotides matching TRBD1. Germline-derived CDR1 and CDR2 are SNHLY and FYNNEI. The CDR3 spans 15 residues. The V segment lost 8 bases and the J segment 2 bases; nucleotides outside the gene matches: 5. The chain's CDR3 is CASGKDRGPYNEQFF. As DNA, the CDR3 is TGTGCCAGCGGAAAGGACAGGGGGCCCTACAATGAGCAGTTCTTC.

The genes are TRBV18 and TRBJ2-5; D is unresolved. This CDR3 contains 12 residues. Between the trimmed V and J ends, which lost 4 bases and 3 bases, there was a span of 6 bases. Germline V gives CDR1 KGHSH, CDR2 LQKENI. This CDR3 reads CASSQSEETQYF. CDR3 nucleotide sequence: TGTGCCAGCTCACAGTCTGAAGAGACCCAGTACTTC.

This clone came up a few times. The CDR3 loop is CASSRRPSGSPLHF. The CDR3 DNA reads as TGTGCCAGCAGCCGTCGGCCTTCGGGTTCACCCCTCCACTTT. V and J are TRBV7-2 and TRBJ1-6, with unresolved D. V gave up 5 bases and J gave up 9 bases, with 14 bases separating them. The CDR3 consists of 14 residues. Germline CDR1 SGHTA, CDR2 FQGNSA.

The sample holds a few counts of this clone. The chain has TRBV11-2 and TRBJ2-7, with D maybe TRBD1 (6 bases). Germline V CDR1 and CDR2: SGHAT, FQNNGV. Trimming stripped 4 bases from V and 4 bases from J, with 23 bases between. This CDR3 region has 17 residues. The DNA for the CDR3 is TGTGCCAGCAGCTCCGTGTGGCAGACCAGGGGAGTATACGAGCAGTACTTC. Its translation is CASSSVWQTRGVYEQYF.

The genes are TRBV5-1 and TRBJ2-1; D remains ambiguous. Trimming took 0 bases from V and 4 from J, leaving 8 bases between them. The CDR3 is 14 amino acids. In germline, CDR1 is SGHRS, CDR2 YFSETQ. The CDR3 sequence: CASSLESLYNEQFF. The CDR3 DNA is TGCGCCAGCAGCTTGGAAAGCTTATACAATGAGCAGTTCTTC.

This chain links TRBV6-5 with TRBJ2-4, with unresolved D. Germline loops: CDR1 MNHEY, CDR2 SVGAGI. Trimming removed 6 bases from V and 13 bases from J, with 16 bases in between. The length of the CDR3 is 12 residues. CDR3 in DNA: TGTGCCAGCAGCACCTCCCCGGGTCCCCAGTACTTC. Translated: CASSTSPGPQYF.

The chain couples TRBV7-3 to TRBJ1-1; D unresolved. Trimming took off 1 base at V and 1 base at J, with 4 bases between the two ends. Germline V lookup: CDR1 SGHTA, CDR2 FQGTGA. This CDR3 has 13 residues. The CDR3 spells CASSLNQNTEAFF. The CDR3 DNA is TGTGCCAGCAGCTTAAACCAGAACACTGAAGCTTTCTTT.

Note on this clone: Mismatch with germline at one junction end may stem from a read error. The rearrangement links TRBV29-1 to TRBJ2-7, with TRBD1 matching 10 bases. This CDR3 contains 14 residues. Germline V gives CDR1 SQVTM, CDR2 ANQGSEA. The CDR3 here is CNVSQDRGRYEQYF. CDR3 bases: TGCAACGTTTCTCAAGACAGGGGGCGCTACGAGCAGTACTTC.

This clone was seen only a few times. This chain connects TRBV5-1 to TRBJ2-6; D unresolved. This CDR3 is built from 15 residues. Deletions cut 3 bases from V and 2 bases from J, with 9 bases between. Germline CDR1 and CDR2: SGHRS and YFSETQ. CDR3 nucleotide sequence: TGCGCCAGCAGCTCCCGATTCCCTGGGGCCAACGTCCTGACTTTC. It encodes CASSSRFPGANVLTF.

The table lists this clone with a few counts. The chain joins TRBV23-1 to TRBJ1-4; weak D call: TRBD1 (6 bases). TRBV23-1 is recorded as an ORF, its role being uncertain. The CDR3 runs 14 residues. V lost 4 bases, J lost 7 bases, and 13 bases lay in between. The CDR3 DNA sequence: TGCGCCAGCAGTCCCGACAGGAGCAGTGAAAAACTGTTTTTT. It encodes CASSPDRSSEKLFF.

The chain carries TRBV6-5 and TRBJ1-1; D remains ambiguous. CDR1 is MNHEY and CDR2 is SVGAGI in the germline V gene. The CDR3 loop spans 12 amino acids. V lost 7 bases and J 3 bases, leaving 9 bases between the germline ends. CDR3 protein: CASNSRDTEAFF. CDR3 coding DNA: TGTGCCAGCAACTCTAGGGACACTGAAGCTTTCTTT.

The chain carries TRBV7-2 and TRBJ1-4; possibly TRBD1 for D (5 bases). With 5 bases removed from V and 8 bases from J, the gap between germline ends came to 15 bases. The CDR3 totals 14 residues. Germline V gene data show CDR1 as SGHTA and CDR2 as FQGNSA. Here the CDR3 reads CASSPAGGREKLFF. In nucleotides, the CDR3 is TGTGCCAGCAGCCCTGCTGGGGGAAGGGAAAAACTGTTTTTT. Full variable domain (outside the CDR3, taken from reference TRBV7-2 and TRBJ1-4): GAGVSQSPSNKVTEKGKDVELRCDPISGHTALYWYRQSLGQGLEFLIYFQGNSAPDKSGLPSDRFSAERTGGSVSTLTIQRTQQEDSAVYLCASSPAGGREKLFFGSGTQLSVL.

J is TRBJ2-7 and V is TRBV6-6; D is perhaps TRBD1 (5 bases). Trimming removed 2 bases at V and 3 bases at J, with 14 bases between. The germline V gene encodes CDR1 MNHNY and CDR2 SVGAGI (reference sequence). CDR3 length: 15 amino acids. The CDR3 protein is CASSYPQGNFYEQYF. CDR3 nucleotides: TGTGCCAGCAGTTACCCCCAGGGAAACTTCTACGAGCAGTACTTC.

The chain combines TRBV6-4 with TRBJ1-2; no definite D call. V was pared by 2 bases and J by 8 bases, with 12 bases between. In germline, CDR1 is MRHNA, CDR2 SNTAGT. CDR3 length: 13 amino acids. The CDR3 region is CASSDVSPRGYTF. DNA for the CDR3: TGTGCCAGCAGTGACGTCTCTCCTCGGGGCTACACCTTC.

V and J are TRBV25-1 and TRBJ2-1, with 9 bases aligning to TRBD1. V gave up 4 bases and J gave up 8 bases; unmatched junction bases: 6. This CDR3 has 14 residues. Germline V lookup: CDR1 MGHDK, CDR2 SYGVNS. CDR3 protein: CASSGDRVGDEQFF. In nucleotides, the CDR3 is TGTGCCAGCAGTGGGGACAGGGTGGGCGATGAGCAGTTCTTC. The whole variable domain, remainder taken from reference TRBV25-1 and TRBJ2-1, is EADIYQTPRYLVIGTGKKITLECSQTMGHDKMYWYQQDPGMELHLIHYSYGVNSTEKGDLSSESTVSRIRTEHFPLTLESARPSHTSQYLCASSGDRVGDEQFFGPGTRLTVL.

This chain joins TRBV7-2 and TRBJ2-4; D possibly corresponds to TRBD1 (6 bases). In germline, CDR1 is SGHTA, CDR2 FQGNSA. This CDR3 is built from 12 residues. The V end lost 5 bases, the J end lost 7 bases, and 9 bases lay between the germline ends. CDR3 coding DNA: TGTGCCAGCAGCCTCCAGGGGAACATTCAGTACTTC. Protein product: CASSLQGNIQYF.

The chain uses TRBV6-1 and TRBJ2-5; D gene uncertain. V lost 5 bases to trimming and J lost 1 base, with 5 bases between them. This CDR3 contains 12 residues. The germline V gene encodes CDR1 MNHNS and CDR2 SASEGT. CDR3 amino acids: CASSQTQETQYF. The DNA for the CDR3 is TGTGCCAGCAGTCAGACCCAAGAGACCCAGTACTTC.

This clone has only a few counts. The chain joins TRBV2 to TRBJ2-1; 11 bases match TRBD1. Unmatched junction bases numbered 5, after V lost 6 bases and J lost 4 bases. This CDR3 is built from 15 residues. Germline CDR1 reads SNHLY; CDR2 reads FYNNEI. The CDR3 sequence is CASRADRGQYNEQFF. The DNA of the CDR3 is TGTGCCAGCAGAGCGGACAGGGGGCAGTACAATGAGCAGTTCTTC.

The V call is TRBV5-1, the J call TRBJ2-1; tentatively, D is TRBD1 (6 bases). The germline V gene encodes CDR1 SGHRS and CDR2 YFSETQ. CDR3 length equals 15 residues. The germline V and J ends were trimmed by 5 bases and 4 bases, with 16 bases remaining between them. The CDR3 coding sequence is TGCGCCAGCAGGCCCGGACAGCCGGTTTACAATGAGCAGTTCTTC. This gives the protein CASRPGQPVYNEQFF.

This clone has only a few counts. The V and J genes are TRBV6-5 and TRBJ1-2; D might be TRBD1 (6 bases). CDR3 length equals 14 residues. CDR1 is MNHEY and CDR2 is SVGAGI in the germline V gene. The germline V and J ends were trimmed by 0 bases and 7 bases, with 12 bases remaining between them. For the CDR3, the DNA is TGTGCCAGCAGTTACTCGCGGCAGGACAGTGGCTACACCTTC. Its translation: CASSYSRQDSGYTF.

The V call is TRBV19, the J call TRBJ2-7; TRBD1 matches at 7 bases. Looked up from germline, CDR1 is LNHDA and CDR2 is SQIVND (reference sequence). V dropped 5 bases and J dropped 2; count of bases not matched to a gene: 9. The CDR3 sequence is 15 residues long. This CDR3 reads CASSLGTARTYEQYF. DNA for the CDR3: TGTGCCAGTAGTCTTGGGACAGCTCGAACCTACGAGCAGTACTTC.